These 4 T cell receptor beta chains share one sample of origin, sequenced in a study of CD8+CD57+ T cells in acquired aplastic anemia. Genomic DNA provided the template from which TCR beta VDJ and CDR3 profiles were obtained. Each CDR3 protein gets one entry after TCRdb re-called the reads with MiXCR. The repertoire holds approximately 300,000 distinct CDR3 sequences, with 56% as singletons. Previously, flow cytometry had revealed CD8+CD57+ cell expansion in the patients chosen for sequencing. Sequencing was done on a sample of sorted CD4+, CD8+, or CD8+CD57+ T cells (not recorded which) from PBMCs. The source is a human donor with aplastic anemia.

This clonotype occurred many times. The rearrangement links TRBV5-1 to TRBJ2-7; TRBD2 is a possible D gene (5 bases). The germline gives CDR1 SGHRS, CDR2 YFSETQ. V was trimmed by 8 bases and J by 7 bases, leaving 22 bases between them. The CDR3 length is 14 residues. CDR3 protein: CASRTEATTGEQYF. Here the CDR3 DNA reads TGCGCCAGTAGGACGGAAGCAACTACGGGGGAGCAGTACTTC.

The rearrangement uses TRBV4-2 and TRBJ2-7, with 10 bases that match TRBD1. Germline lookup yields CDR1 LGHNA and CDR2 YNFKEQ. This CDR3 is 14 amino acids long. V was pared by 7 bases and J by 4 bases, with 7 bases of the junction left unmatched. Here the CDR3 reads CASTPGTGEYEQYF. In DNA, the CDR3 is TGTGCCAGCACCCCCGGGACAGGGGAATACGAGCAGTACTTC.

The chain carries TRBV7-8 and TRBJ2-7; D remains ambiguous. Germline V gene lookup returns CDR1 SGHVS and CDR2 FQNEAQ. Trimming cost V 1 base and J 2 bases, with 3 bases left between them. The length of the CDR3 is 12 residues. The CDR3, as DNA: TGTGCCAGCAGCTTAGACACCTACGAGCAGTACTTC. This sequence encodes CASSLDTYEQYF.

The sample holds a few counts of this clonotype. V usage is TRBV2 and J usage is TRBJ2-1; a possible D gene is TRBD2 (6 bases). V was pared by 4 bases and J by 1 base, with 11 bases between. Germline loops: CDR1 SNHLY, CDR2 FYNNEI. The CDR3 is 15 residues long. The CDR3, as DNA: TGTGCCAGCAGTGTGGGGCGGGGTTCCTACAATGAGCAGTTCTTC. Translation: CASSVGRGSYNEQFF.